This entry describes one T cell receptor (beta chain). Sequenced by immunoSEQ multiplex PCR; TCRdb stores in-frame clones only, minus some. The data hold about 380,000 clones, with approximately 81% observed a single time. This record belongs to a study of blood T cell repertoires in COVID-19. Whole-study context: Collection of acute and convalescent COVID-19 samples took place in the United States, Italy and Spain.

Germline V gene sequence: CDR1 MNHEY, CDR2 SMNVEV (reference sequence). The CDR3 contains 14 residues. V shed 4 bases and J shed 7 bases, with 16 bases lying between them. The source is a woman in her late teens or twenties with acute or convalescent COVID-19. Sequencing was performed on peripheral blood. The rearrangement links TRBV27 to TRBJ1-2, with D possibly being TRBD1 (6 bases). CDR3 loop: CASSSWETGSGYTF. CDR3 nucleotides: TGTGCCAGCAGTTCATGGGAAACAGGGAGTGGCTACACCTTC.